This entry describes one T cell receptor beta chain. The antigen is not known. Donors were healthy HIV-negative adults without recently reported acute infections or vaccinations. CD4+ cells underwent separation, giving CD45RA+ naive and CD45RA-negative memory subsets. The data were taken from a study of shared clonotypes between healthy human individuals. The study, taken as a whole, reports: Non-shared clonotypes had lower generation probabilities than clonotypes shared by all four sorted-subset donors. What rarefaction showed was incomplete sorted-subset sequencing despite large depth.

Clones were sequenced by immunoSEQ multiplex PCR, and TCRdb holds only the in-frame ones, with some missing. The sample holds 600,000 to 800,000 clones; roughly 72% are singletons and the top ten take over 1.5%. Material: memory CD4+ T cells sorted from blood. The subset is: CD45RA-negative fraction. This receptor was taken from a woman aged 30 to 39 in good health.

CDR3 in DNA: TGTGCCAGCAGAACCAATAGGGGGACCGGGGAGCTGTTTTTT. Protein sequence: CASRTNRGTGELFF. This chain joins TRBV28 and TRBJ2-2; D is possibly TRBD1 (6 bases). CDR1 is MDHEN and CDR2 is SYDVKM in the germline V gene. The CDR3 sequence is 14 residues long. Trimming cost V 6 bases and J 5 bases, with 13 bases left between them.